This T cell receptor (beta chain) was captured in a study of PD-1 blockade in classical Hodgkin lymphoma. Sequencing used immunoSEQ multiplex PCR; TCRdb keeps in-frame clones, though not all of them. The table records 65,000 to 95,000 clones, under 90% of them present only once. Exposure to brentuximab vedotin varied, and each patient had relapsed following autologous stem cell transplantation. Trimming took 5 bases from V and 15 from J, leaving 14 bases between them. The CDR3 runs to 11 residues. Germline CDR1 is SGHAT and CDR2 is FQNNGV. This chain connects TRBV11-2 to TRBJ2-1; either TRBD1 or TRBD2 may supply D (7 bases each). The material was peripheral blood mononuclear cells (PBMCs), obtained at baseline. This receptor was identified in a human donor with classical Hodgkin lymphoma. The DNA of the CDR3 is TGTGCCAGCAGCCAGGGGGGGCTGGGGTTCTTC. This sequence encodes CASSQGGLGFF.